These 19 T cell receptor beta chains originate from one sample sequenced in a study of blood T cell repertoires in COVID-19. The table came from immunoSEQ multiplex PCR; TCRdb's copy has only in-frame clones and leaves some out. The data show 400,000 to 500,000 clones, about 88% seen once. Sequenced input: PBMCs or T cells enriched from blood (not recorded which). Receptor source: a young woman who had been exposed to COVID-19.

The genes are TRBV6-2 or TRBV6-3 and TRBJ1-1; D gene ambiguous. The CDR3 loop spans 14 amino acids. Deletions cut 0 bases from V and 1 base from J, with 6 bases between. Germline V gives CDR1 MNHEY, CDR2 SVGEGT. CDR3 in amino acids: CASSYSSWNTEAFF. DNA of the CDR3: TGTGCCAGCAGTTACTCGTCCTGGAACACTGAAGCTTTCTTT.

The rearrangement links TRBV30 to TRBJ2-7; D ambiguous. The CDR3 is made up of 14 amino acids. Trimming took 2 bases from V and 0 from J, leaving 11 bases between them. The germline V gene has CDR1 GTSNPN and CDR2 SVGIG (reference sequence). Written as DNA, the CDR3 is TGTGCCTGGAGTAAACAGCCGAGCTCCTACGAGCAGTACTTC. It codes for CAWSKQPSSYEQYF.

The rearrangement links TRBV27 to TRBJ2-7; D is undetermined. The V and J ends lost 6 bases and 6 bases respectively, with 6 bases between them. Germline loops: CDR1 MNHEY, CDR2 SMNVEV (reference sequence). The CDR3 contains 10 residues. The CDR3 protein is CASRRGEQYF. The CDR3, as DNA: TGTGCCAGCAGGAGAGGCGAGCAGTACTTC.

The J gene is TRBJ2-7, the V gene TRBV9; D is unresolved. The CDR3 is 15 amino acids. Germline CDR1 reads SGDLS; CDR2 reads YYNGEE. V shed 0 bases and J shed 4 bases, with 14 bases lying between them. The CDR3: CASSVDDVAAYEQYF. CDR3 nucleotide sequence: TGTGCCAGCAGCGTAGATGATGTGGCGGCGTACGAGCAGTACTTC.

CDR3 region: CASSLTLLAGGPADTQYF. The CDR3 nucleotides are TGTGCCAGCAGCTTGACCCTTCTAGCGGGGGGGCCAGCAGATACGCAGTATTTT. The rearrangement links TRBV5-4 to TRBJ2-3; TRBD2 aligns across 12 bases. CDR1 and CDR2 (germline): SGHNT, YYREEE (reference sequence). The CDR3 has 18 residues. V was clipped by 1 base and J by 4 bases; unmatched bases: 10. Supplemented by reference TRBV5-4 and TRBJ2-3, the full variable domain reads ETGVTQSPTHLIKTRGQQVTLRCSSQSGHNTVSWYQQALGQGPQFIFQYYREEENGRGNFPPRFSGLQFPNYSSELNVNALELDDSALYLCASSLTLLAGGPADTQYFGPGTRLTVL.

The gene calls are TRBV15 and TRBJ2-1; perhaps TRBD1 as D (5 bases). Germline V gene sequence: CDR1 LNHNV, CDR2 YYDKDF (reference sequence). This CDR3 has 13 amino acids. Trimming took 8 bases from V and 5 from J, leaving 13 bases between them. The CDR3 DNA is TGTGCCACCCGGCAGGGCTTCGACAATGAGCAGTTCTTC. Protein sequence: CATRQGFDNEQFF.

This chain connects TRBV6-5 to TRBJ2-3; no clear D. There are 11 residues in the CDR3. V lost 3 bases to trimming and J lost 6 bases, with 4 bases between them. Germline V gene data show CDR1 as MNHEY and CDR2 as SVGAGI. The CDR3: CASSYLDTQYF. The CDR3 DNA is TGTGCCAGCAGTTATCTCGATACGCAGTATTTT.

The chain links TRBV3-1 (or the pseudogene TRBV3-2) to TRBJ2-2; TRBD2 might be the D (5 bases). Germline V lookup: CDR1 LGHDT, CDR2 YNNKEL (reference sequence). The CDR3 is 15 amino acids. With 2 bases removed from V and 3 bases from J, the gap between germline ends came to 10 bases. CDR3 DNA: TGTGCCAGCAGCCAACTGGGCGGGTACACCGGGGAGCTGTTTTTT. The encoded protein is CASSQLGGYTGELFF.

The chain is built from TRBV28 and TRBJ2-1; 8 positions match TRBD2. This CDR3 comprises 15 residues. Germline V gives CDR1 MDHEN, CDR2 SYDVKM. V was clipped by 2 bases and J by 9 bases; unmatched bases: 9. The CDR3 sequence is CASSLAGGRRGEQFF. The CDR3 DNA is TGTGCCAGCAGTTTAGCGGGAGGCCGTCGGGGTGAGCAGTTCTTC. Supplemented by reference TRBV28 and TRBJ2-1, the full variable domain reads DVKVTQSSRYLVKRTGEKVFLECVQDMDHENMFWYRQDPGLGLRLIYFSYDVKMKEKGDIPEGYSVSREKKERFSLILESASTNQTSMYLCASSLAGGRRGEQFFGPGTRLTVL.

This CDR3 reads CASTSARGGTGELFF. For the CDR3, the DNA is TGTGCCAGCACCTCCGCTCGCGGAGGCACCGGGGAGCTGTTTTTT. V usage is TRBV11-2 and J usage is TRBJ2-2; D may be TRBD2 (5 bases). There are 15 residues in the CDR3. Germline loops: CDR1 SGHAT, CDR2 FQNNGV. Trimming removed 7 bases from V and 4 bases from J, with 16 bases in between.

The chain combines TRBV7-2 with TRBJ1-6; D is possibly TRBD1 (6 bases). The germline V gene encodes CDR1 SGHTA and CDR2 FQGNSA. The CDR3 runs to 15 residues. V was cut by 5 bases and J by 9 bases, with 17 bases left in between. CDR3 sequence reads: CASSERGGLISPLHF. CDR3 nucleotide sequence: TGTGCCAGCAGCGAAAGAGGGGGATTGATTTCACCCCTCCACTTT.

This clone was detected once. The chain recombines TRBV15 with TRBJ2-7; D ambiguous. V lost 0 bases and J 6 bases, leaving 9 bases between the germline ends. Germline V gene sequence: CDR1 LNHNV, CDR2 YYDKDF (reference sequence). The CDR3 loop spans 13 amino acids. The CDR3 DNA sequence: TGTGCCACCAGCAGAGATTCCAGGTTCGAGCAGTACTTC. Translated: CATSRDSRFEQYF. Complete variable domain (other parts from reference TRBV15 and TRBJ2-7): DAMVIQNPRYQVTQFGKPVTLSCSQTLNHNVMYWYQQKSSQAPKLLFHYYDKDFNNEADTPDNFQSRRPNTSFCFLDIRSPGLGDTAMYLCATSRDSRFEQYFGPGTRLTVT.

The chain employs TRBV7-6 and TRBJ1-1; D uncertain. Trimming took 2 bases from V and 2 from J, leaving 6 bases between them. From germline, CDR1 is SGHVS and CDR2 FNYEAQ. The CDR3 runs 13 residues. CDR3 sequence: CASSLSKNTEAFF. The CDR3 region has the DNA TGTGCCAGCAGCTTATCCAAAAACACTGAAGCTTTCTTT.

There are a few counts of this clone. The CDR3 loop reads CASSLIWENEQYF. The DNA for the CDR3 is TGTGCCAGCAGCTTAATATGGGAGAACGAGCAGTACTTC. The chain carries TRBV11-2 and TRBJ2-7; tentatively, D is TRBD2 (5 bases). This CDR3 region has 13 residues. Germline assignment: CDR1 SGHAT and CDR2 FQNNGV. V dropped 2 bases and J dropped 5 bases, with 10 bases sitting between them.

This chain connects TRBV3-1 (or the pseudogene TRBV3-2) to TRBJ2-7; 12 nucleotides line up with TRBD2. The CDR3 totals 15 residues. Unmatched junction bases numbered 3, after V lost 4 bases and J lost 2 bases. The germline V gene encodes CDR1 LGHDT and CDR2 YNNKEL (reference sequence). CDR3 sequence reads: CASSPTSGGTYEQYF. In nucleotides, the CDR3 is TGTGCCAGCAGCCCGACTAGCGGGGGCACCTACGAGCAGTACTTC.

The rearrangement uses TRBV7-2 and TRBJ1-4; 7 nucleotides align to TRBD1. With V trimmed by 8 bases and J by 8 bases, 11 bases remained unmatched. CDR1 is SGHTA, CDR2 FQGNSA, per germline. CDR3 length: 14 residues. The CDR3 nucleotides read TGTGCCAGCTCCATCAACAGGGGTCCGGAAAAACTGTTTTTT. This codes for CASSINRGPEKLFF.

J is TRBJ2-3 and V is TRBV4-3, with 8 bases aligning to TRBD2. The CDR3 has 16 amino acids. CDR1 and CDR2 (germline): LGHNA, YSLEER. J lost 6 bases, V lost 2 bases, and 10 bases had no gene match. The CDR3 bases are TGCGCCAGCAGCCAAACAGACGGGGGGGGCCTGGATACGCAGTATTTT. Its protein is CASSQTDGGGLDTQYF.

The V call is TRBV28, the J call TRBJ2-2; D unresolved. Per the germline V gene, CDR1 is MDHEN and CDR2 is SYDVKM. The V gene lost 4 bases and the J gene lost 8 bases, with 11 bases spanning the gap. The CDR3 is 13 amino acids. The CDR3 region has the DNA TGTGCCAGCAGTTGGCTAGTGGCTGGGGAGCTGTTTTTT. Translated: CASSWLVAGELFF.

This clone has a single count. This rearrangement joins TRBV30 to TRBJ2-3; 14 positions agree with TRBD2. Per the germline V gene, CDR1 is GTSNPN and CDR2 is SVGIG (reference sequence). Germline trimming cut 4 bases from V and 8 bases from J; bases unmatched to any gene: 5. The length of the CDR3 is 14 residues. DNA for the CDR3: TGTGCCTGGACCGCGACTAGCGGGGGGGGTACGCAGTATTTT. Translating gives CAWTATSGGGTQYF.